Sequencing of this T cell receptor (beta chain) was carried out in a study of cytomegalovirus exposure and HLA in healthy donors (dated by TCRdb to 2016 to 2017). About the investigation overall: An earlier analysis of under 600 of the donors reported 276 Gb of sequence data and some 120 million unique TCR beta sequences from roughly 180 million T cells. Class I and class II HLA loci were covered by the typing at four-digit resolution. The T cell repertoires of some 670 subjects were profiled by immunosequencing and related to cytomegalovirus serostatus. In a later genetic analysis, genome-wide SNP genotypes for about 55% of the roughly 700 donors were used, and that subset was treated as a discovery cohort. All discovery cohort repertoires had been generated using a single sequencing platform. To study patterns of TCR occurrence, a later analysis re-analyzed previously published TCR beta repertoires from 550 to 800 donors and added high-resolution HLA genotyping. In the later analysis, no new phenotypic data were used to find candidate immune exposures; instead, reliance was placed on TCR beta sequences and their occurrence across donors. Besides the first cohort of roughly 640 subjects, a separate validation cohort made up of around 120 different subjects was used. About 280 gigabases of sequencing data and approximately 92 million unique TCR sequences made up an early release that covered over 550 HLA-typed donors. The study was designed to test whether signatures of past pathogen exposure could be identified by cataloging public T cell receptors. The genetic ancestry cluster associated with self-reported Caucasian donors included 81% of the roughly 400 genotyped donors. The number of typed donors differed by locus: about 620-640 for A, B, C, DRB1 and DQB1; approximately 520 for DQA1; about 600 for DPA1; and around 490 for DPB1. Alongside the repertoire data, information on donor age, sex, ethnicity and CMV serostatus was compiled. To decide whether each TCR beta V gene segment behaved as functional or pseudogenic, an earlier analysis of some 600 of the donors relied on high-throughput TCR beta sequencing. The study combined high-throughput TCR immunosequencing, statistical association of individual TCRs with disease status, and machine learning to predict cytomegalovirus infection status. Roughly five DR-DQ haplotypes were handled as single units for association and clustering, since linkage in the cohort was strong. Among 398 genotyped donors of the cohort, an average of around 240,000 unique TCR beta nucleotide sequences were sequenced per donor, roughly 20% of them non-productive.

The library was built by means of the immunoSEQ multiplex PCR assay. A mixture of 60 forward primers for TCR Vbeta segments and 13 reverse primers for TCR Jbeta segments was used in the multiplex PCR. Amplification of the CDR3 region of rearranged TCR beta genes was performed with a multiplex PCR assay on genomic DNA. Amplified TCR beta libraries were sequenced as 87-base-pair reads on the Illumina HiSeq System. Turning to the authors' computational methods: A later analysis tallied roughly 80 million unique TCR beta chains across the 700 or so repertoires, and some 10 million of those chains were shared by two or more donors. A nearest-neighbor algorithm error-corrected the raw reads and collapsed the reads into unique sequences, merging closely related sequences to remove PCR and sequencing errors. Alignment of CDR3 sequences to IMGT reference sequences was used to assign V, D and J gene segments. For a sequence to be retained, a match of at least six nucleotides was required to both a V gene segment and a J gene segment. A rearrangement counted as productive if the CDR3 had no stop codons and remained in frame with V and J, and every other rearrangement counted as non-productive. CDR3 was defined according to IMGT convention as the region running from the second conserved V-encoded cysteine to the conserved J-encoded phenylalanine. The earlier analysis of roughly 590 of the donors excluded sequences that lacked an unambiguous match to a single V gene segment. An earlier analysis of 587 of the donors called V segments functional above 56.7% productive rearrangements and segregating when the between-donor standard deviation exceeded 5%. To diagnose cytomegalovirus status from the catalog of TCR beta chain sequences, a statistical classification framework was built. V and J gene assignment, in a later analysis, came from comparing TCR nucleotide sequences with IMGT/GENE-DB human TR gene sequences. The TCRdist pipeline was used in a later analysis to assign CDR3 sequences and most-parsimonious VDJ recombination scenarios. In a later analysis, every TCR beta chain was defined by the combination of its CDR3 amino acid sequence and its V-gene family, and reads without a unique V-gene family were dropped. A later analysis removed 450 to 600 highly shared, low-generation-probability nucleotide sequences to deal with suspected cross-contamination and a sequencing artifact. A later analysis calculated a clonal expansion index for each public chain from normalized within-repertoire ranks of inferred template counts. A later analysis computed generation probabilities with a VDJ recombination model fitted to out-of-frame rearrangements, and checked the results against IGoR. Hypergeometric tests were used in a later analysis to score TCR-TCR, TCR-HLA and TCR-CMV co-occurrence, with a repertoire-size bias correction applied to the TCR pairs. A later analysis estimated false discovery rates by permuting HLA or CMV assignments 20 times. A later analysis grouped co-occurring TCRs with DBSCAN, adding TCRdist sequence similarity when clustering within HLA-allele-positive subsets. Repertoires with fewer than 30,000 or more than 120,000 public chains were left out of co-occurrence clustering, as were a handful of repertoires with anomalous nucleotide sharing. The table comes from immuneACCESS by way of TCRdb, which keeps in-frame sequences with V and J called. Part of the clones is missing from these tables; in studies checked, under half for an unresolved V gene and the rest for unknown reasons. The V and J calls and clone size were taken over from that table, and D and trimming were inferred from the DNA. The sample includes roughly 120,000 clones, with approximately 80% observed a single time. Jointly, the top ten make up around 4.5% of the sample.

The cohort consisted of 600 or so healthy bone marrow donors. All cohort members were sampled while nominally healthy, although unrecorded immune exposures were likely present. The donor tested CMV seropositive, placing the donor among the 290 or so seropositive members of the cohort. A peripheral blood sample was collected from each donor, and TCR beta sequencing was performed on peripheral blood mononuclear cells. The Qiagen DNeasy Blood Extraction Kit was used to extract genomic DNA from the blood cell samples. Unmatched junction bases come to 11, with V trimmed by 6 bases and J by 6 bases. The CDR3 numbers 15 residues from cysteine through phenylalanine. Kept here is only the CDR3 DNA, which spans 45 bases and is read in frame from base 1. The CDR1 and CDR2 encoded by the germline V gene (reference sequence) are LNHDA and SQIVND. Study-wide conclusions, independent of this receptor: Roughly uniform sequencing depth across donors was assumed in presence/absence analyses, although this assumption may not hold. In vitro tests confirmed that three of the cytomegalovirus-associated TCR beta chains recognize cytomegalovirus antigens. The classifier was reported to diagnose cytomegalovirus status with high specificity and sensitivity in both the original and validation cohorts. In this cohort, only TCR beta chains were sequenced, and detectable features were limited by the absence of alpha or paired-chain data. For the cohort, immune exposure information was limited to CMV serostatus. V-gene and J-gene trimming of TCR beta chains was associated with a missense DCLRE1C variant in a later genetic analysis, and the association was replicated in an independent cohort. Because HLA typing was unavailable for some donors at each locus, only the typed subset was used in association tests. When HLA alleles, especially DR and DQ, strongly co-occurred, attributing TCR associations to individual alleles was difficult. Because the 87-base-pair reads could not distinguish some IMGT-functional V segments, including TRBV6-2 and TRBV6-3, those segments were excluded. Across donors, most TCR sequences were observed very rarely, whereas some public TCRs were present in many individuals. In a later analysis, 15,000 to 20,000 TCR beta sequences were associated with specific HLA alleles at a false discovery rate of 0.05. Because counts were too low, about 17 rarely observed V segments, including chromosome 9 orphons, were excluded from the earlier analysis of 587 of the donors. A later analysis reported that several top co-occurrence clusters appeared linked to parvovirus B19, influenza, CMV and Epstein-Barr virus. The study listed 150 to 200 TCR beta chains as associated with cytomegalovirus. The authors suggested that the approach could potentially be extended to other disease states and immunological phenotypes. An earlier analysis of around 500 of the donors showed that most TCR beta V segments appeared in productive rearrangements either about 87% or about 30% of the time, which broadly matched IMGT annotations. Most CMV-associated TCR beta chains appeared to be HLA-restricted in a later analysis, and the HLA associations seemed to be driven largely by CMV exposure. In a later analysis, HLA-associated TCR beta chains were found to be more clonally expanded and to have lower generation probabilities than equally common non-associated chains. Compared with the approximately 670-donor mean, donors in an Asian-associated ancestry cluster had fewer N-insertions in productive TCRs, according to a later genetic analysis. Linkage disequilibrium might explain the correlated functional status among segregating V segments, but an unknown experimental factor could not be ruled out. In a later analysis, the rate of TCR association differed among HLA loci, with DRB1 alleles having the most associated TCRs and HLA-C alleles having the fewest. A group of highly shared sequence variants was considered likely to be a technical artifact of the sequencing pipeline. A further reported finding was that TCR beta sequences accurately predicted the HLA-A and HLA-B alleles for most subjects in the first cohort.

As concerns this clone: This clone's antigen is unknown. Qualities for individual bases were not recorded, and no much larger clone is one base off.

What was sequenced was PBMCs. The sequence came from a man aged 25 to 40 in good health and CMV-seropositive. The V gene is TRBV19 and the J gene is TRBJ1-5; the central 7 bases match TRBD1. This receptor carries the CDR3 CASSLTGEASQPQHF. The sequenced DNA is TGTGCCAGTAGCCTTACAGGGGAGGCGTCTCAGCCCCAGCATTTT.